These T cell receptor beta chains were read from a single sample in a study of cytomegalovirus exposure and HLA in healthy donors. Measured with immunoSEQ multiplex PCR; TCRdb has only the in-frame clones, and not every one. The sample shows some 170,000 clones, approximately 72% of them seen only once. Sequenced sample: PBMCs. These receptors were taken from a human donor in good health. Each CDR3 is given with its conserved first and last residue. D genes are given only for firm matches. A row's size may be missing; if present it is once, few, many or a size class.

d_call	cdr3_length	clone_size	j_call	v_call	cdr3_nt	cdr3_aa
.	15	.	TRBJ1-6	TRBV2	TGTGCCAGCACCTCCGAGGTGCAGGGGAATTCACCCCTCCACTTT	CASTSEVQGNSPLHF
.	13	.	TRBJ1-2	TRBV7-8	TGTGCCAGCAGCCTCCGGGAGAGGTATGGCTACACCTTC	CASSLRERYGYTF
.	13	.	TRBJ1-1	TRBV7-3	TGTGCCAGCAGCTCTGGACAGACTTCGGAAGCTTTCTTT	CASSSGQTSEAFF
TRBD1	12	.	TRBJ1-1	TRBV29-1	TGCAGCGTTGGGGCGACAGGGAGAAAAGCTTTCTTT	CSVGATGRKAFF
TRBD1	15	.	TRBJ1-1	TRBV10-1	TGCACCAGCAGTGTACAGGGGGCCGGGCGCGGTGAAGCTTTCTTT	CTSSVQGAGRGEAFF
.	15	.	TRBJ2-7	TRBV4-1	TGCGCCAGCAGCCAAGGTGGGGGCAGGGGTTACGAGCAGTACTTC	CASSQGGGRGYEQYF
.	14	few	TRBJ2-5	TRBV7-9	TGTGCCAGCAGCTCCGAGGTTCTAGTGGAGACCCAGTACTTC	CASSSEVLVETQYF
TRBD2	15	.	TRBJ2-5	TRBV7-7	TGTGCTAGCAGCTTAGGGACGGGGGGCCAAGAGACCCAGTACTTC	CASSLGTGGQETQYF
.	15	.	TRBJ1-5	TRBV2	TGTGCCAGCAGTGGGCAACAGAATAGCAATCAGCCCCAGCATTTT	CASSGQQNSNQPQHF
TRBD2	15	.	TRBJ2-3	TRBV4-3	TGCGCCAGCAGCCAAGAACGGGGGGGCGAAGATACGCAGTATTTT	CASSQERGGEDTQYF
.	15	.	TRBJ1-4	TRBV21-1	TGTGCCAGCAGCAAAAACAGGGCCACTAATGAAAAACTGTTTTTT	CASSKNRATNEKLFF
TRBD1	15	.	TRBJ1-2	TRBV11-3	TGTGCCAGCAGCTTAGATTCCCAGGGGGCGCCCGGCTACACCTTC	CASSLDSQGAPGYTF
.	14	.	TRBJ2-2	TRBV7-7	TGTGCTAGCAGCTCCGCGCGGAACACCGGGGAGCTGTTTTTT	CASSSARNTGELFF
TRBD2	14	.	TRBJ2-5	TRBV2	TGTGCCAGCAGTGATCGGGGGGGCGGGGAGACCCAGTACTTC	CASSDRGGGETQYF
.	15	.	TRBJ2-1	TRBV7-9	TGTGCCAGCAGCTTAGCCGTAGCTCGCTACAATGAGCAGTTCTTC	CASSLAVARYNEQFF
.	14	few	TRBJ2-1	TRBV2	TGTGCCAGCAGAAACAGGGATTACAACAATGAGCAGTTCTTC	CASRNRDYNNEQFF
.	14	.	TRBJ1-2	TRBV5-4	TGTGCCAGCAGCTTGTCCGGTGGAACTAGGTGGTACACCTTC	CASSLSGGTRWYTF
TRBD1	15	once	TRBJ2-7	TRBV5-6	TGTGCCAGCAGAGGAACGACAGGGGGCGTATACGAGCAGTACTTC	CASRGTTGGVYEQYF
.	14	.	TRBJ2-5	TRBV15	TGTGCCACCAGCAGCGAGGGGGTTTGGGAGACCCAGTACTTC	CATSSEGVWETQYF
TRBD2	14	few	TRBJ2-3	TRBV6-1	TGTGCCAGCAGCTGGACTAGCGGGGCGGGTACGCAGTATTTT	CASSWTSGAGTQYF
TRBD1	14	.	TRBJ1-4	TRBV5-4	TGTGCCAGCAGCCACCCCGACAGGGGGGAAAAACTGTTTTTT	CASSHPDRGEKLFF
.	12	.	TRBJ2-7	TRBV6-1	TGTGCCAGCAGTGAGGGGCTGCGCGAGCAGTACTTC	CASSEGLREQYF
.	15	.	TRBJ2-5	TRBV21-1	TGTGCCAGCAGCGGGAGGACAGGGTTGAGAGAGACCCAGTACTTC	CASSGRTGLRETQYF
.	12	.	TRBJ2-3	TRBV5-1	TGCGCCAGCAGCATGGACGGGGATACGCAGTATTTT	CASSMDGDTQYF
TRBD2	17	.	TRBJ2-1	TRBV5-4	TGTGCCAGCAAACGGGGGACTAGCGGGGGGCGATACAATGAGCAGTTCTTC	CASKRGTSGGRYNEQFF
.	12	once	TRBJ1-3	TRBV6-1	TGTGCCAGCAGTGAACGGGTAGACACCATATATTTT	CASSERVDTIYF
TRBD1	14	.	TRBJ1-1	TRBV5-3	TGTGCCAGAAGCCCCGGACAGGGTAACACTGAAGCTTTCTTT	CARSPGQGNTEAFF
.	15	.	TRBJ1-3	TRBV7-6	TGTGCCAGCAGCTTAACCACAGGGTCTGGAAACACCATATATTTT	CASSLTTGSGNTIYF
.	14	.	TRBJ2-7	TRBV7-7	TGTGCTAGCCGCGACAGGTATCGGTACTACGAGCAGTACTTC	CASRDRYRYYEQYF
TRBD2	14	.	TRBJ2-2	TRBV27	TGTGCCAGCAGAGCGGGGACGAACACCGGGGAGCTGTTTTTT	CASRAGTNTGELFF
.	15	.	TRBJ1-5	TRBV7-2	TGTGCCAGCAGCTTAGACAGGTCAGGGAATCAGCCCCAGCATTTT	CASSLDRSGNQPQHF
.	13	once	TRBJ2-4	TRBV7-8	TGTGCCAGCACCCCCATGCTTGGCAACATTCAGTACTTC	CASTPMLGNIQYF
.	13	.	TRBJ2-2	TRBV30	TGTGCCTGGGACAGGATGATCACCGGGGAGCTGTTTTTT	CAWDRMITGELFF
.	14	few	TRBJ2-7	TRBV9	TGTGCCAGCAGCGAGGGCTACAGGGAATACGAGCAGTACTTC	CASSEGYREYEQYF
TRBD1	12	.	TRBJ2-7	TRBV29-1	TGCAGCGTAGGACAGGGGACTTACGAGCAGTACTTC	CSVGQGTYEQYF
.	18	.	TRBJ1-5	TRBV7-9	TGTGCCAGCAGCTTAGATTTGGGCAGGGTGGAGAGCAATCAGCCCCAGCATTTT	CASSLDLGRVESNQPQHF